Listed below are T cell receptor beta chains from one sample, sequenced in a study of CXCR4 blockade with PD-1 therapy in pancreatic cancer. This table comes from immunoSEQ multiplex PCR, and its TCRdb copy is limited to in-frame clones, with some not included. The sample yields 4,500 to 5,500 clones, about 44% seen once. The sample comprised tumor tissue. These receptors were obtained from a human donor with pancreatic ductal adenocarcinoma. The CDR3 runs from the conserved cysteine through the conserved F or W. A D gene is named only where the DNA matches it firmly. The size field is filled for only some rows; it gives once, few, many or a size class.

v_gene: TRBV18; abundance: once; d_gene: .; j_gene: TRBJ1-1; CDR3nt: TGTGCCAGCTCACCACTGGGAGGGGGTGATGAAGCTTTCTTT; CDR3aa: CASSPLGGGDEAFF
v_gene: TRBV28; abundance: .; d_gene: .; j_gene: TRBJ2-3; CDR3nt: TGTGCCACCTCCATTGGGGGCGGGAGCACAGATACGCAGTATTTT; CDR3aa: CATSIGGGSTDTQYF
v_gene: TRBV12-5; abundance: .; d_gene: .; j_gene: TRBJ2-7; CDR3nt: TGTGCTAGTGGTTTGGAATACGAGCAGTACTTC; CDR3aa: CASGLEYEQYF
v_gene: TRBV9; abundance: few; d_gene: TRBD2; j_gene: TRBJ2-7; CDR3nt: TGTGCCAGCAGCGAGACTAGCGTGGGGTACGAGCAGTACTTC; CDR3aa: CASSETSVGYEQYF
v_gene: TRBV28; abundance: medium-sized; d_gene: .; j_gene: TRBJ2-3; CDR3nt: TGTGCCAGCCAATTCGTAGCGGGCACAGATACGCAGTATTTT; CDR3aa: CASQFVAGTDTQYF
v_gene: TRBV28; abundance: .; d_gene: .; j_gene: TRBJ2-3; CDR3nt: TGTGCCAGCAGTTTATGGCCGACAGATACGCAGTATTTT; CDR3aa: CASSLWPTDTQYF
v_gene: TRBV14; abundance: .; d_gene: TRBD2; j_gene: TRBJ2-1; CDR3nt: TGTGCCAGCAGCTTTGCTAGCGGGAGTCCGGGCGATGAGCAGTTCTTC; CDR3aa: CASSFASGSPGDEQFF
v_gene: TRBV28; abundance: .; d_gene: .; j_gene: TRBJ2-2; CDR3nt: TGTGCCAGCAGTTTATTTTGGCTAGCCGGCACCGGGGAGCTGTTTTTT; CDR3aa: CASSLFWLAGTGELFF
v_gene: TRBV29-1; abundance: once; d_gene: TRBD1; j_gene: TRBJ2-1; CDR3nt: TGCAGCGCTAAGGGACAGGGAAATGAGCAGTTCTTC; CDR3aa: CSAKGQGNEQFF
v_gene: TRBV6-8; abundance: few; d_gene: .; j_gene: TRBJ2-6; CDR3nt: TGTGCCTCGTCAAGCGGACTTTCTGGGGCCAACGTCCTGACTTTC; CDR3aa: CASSSGLSGANVLTF
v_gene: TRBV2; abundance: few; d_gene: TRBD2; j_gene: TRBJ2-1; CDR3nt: TGTGCCAGCAGTGAAGCTAGCGGGAGGCGGAATGGTATAGGGCAGTTCTTC; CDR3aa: CASSEASGRRNGIGQFF
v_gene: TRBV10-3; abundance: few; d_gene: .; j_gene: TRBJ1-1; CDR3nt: TGTGCCATCAGTGAGTATAGGGGGTTGAACACTGAAGCTTTCTTT; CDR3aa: CAISEYRGLNTEAFF
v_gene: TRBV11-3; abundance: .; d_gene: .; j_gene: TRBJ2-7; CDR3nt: TGTGCCAGCAGCCCCCACAGGTCGGTACGGGAGCAGTACTTC; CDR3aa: CASSPHRSVREQYF
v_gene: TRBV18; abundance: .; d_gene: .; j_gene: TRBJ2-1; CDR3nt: TGTGCCAGCTCACTCCGGGGCACCTACAATGAGCAGTTCTTC; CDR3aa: CASSLRGTYNEQFF
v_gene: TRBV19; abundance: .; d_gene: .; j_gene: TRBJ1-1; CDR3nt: TGTGCCAGTAGTATCAGCCCTAACGAGGACACTGAAGCTTTCTTT; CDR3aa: CASSISPNEDTEAFF
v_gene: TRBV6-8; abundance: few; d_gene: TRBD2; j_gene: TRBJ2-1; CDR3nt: TGTGCCAGCAGGCTCGGACTAGCGGGAGCCGATGAGCAGTTCTTC; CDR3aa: CASRLGLAGADEQFF
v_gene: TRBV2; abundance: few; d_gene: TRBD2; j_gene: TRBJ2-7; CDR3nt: TGTGCCAGCATGAGACTAGCGGGCGCACCCTACGAGCAGTACTTC; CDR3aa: CASMRLAGAPYEQYF
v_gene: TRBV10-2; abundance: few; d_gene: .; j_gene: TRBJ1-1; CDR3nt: TGCGCCAGCAGTGACAGGGGGAACACTGAAGCTTTCTTT; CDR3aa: CASSDRGNTEAFF
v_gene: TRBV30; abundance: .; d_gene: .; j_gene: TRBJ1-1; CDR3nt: TGTGCCTGGACTCTCTACAGGGTGTCTGAAGCTTTCTTT; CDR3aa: CAWTLYRVSEAFF
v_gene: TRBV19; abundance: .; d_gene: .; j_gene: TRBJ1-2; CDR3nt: TGTGCCACCAAGTCCAGCTGGGGCTACACCTTC; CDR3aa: CATKSSWGYTF
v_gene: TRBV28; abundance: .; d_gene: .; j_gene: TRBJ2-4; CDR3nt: TGTGCCAGCAGCCTAGCCCCCGGGGTGGAGGGAACCCTAGCCAAAAACATTCAGTACTTC; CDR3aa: CASSLAPGVEGTLAKNIQYF
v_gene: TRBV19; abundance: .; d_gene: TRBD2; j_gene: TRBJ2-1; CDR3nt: TGTGCCAGTAGGGAGCGGGAAACTGAGCAGTTCTTC; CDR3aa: CASRERETEQFF
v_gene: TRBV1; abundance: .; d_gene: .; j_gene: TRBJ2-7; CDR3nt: TGCACCAGCAGCCAAGATAATGGCGCCTACGAGCAGTATTTC; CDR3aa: CTSSQDNGAYEQYF
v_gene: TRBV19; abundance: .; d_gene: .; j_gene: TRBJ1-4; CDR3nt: TGTGCCAGTAGTATAGCCGGCGAAAAACTGTTTTTT; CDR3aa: CASSIAGEKLFF
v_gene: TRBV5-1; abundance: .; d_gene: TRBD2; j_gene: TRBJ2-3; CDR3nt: TGCGCCAGCTGCGAGATAGGTAGCGGGAGCATAGATACGCAGTATTTT; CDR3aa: CASCEIGSGSIDTQYF
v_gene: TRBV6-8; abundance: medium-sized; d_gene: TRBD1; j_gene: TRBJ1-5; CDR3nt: TGTGCCAGCAGTTACTCCGGGACAGATAGCAATCAGCCCCAGCATTTT; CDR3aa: CASSYSGTDSNQPQHF
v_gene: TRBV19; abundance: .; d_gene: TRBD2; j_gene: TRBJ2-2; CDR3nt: TGTGCCAGTCGAGGGTGGGGAGGGGTCACCGGGGAGCTGTTTTTT; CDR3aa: CASRGWGGVTGELFF
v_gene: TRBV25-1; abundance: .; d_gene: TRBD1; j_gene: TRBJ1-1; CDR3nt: TGTGCCAGCAGTGACCCACCCGGACAGGGTAACACTGAAGCTTTCTTT; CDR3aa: CASSDPPGQGNTEAFF
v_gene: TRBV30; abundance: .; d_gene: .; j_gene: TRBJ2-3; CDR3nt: TGTGCCTGGACCCCCTCTAGCACAGATACGCAGTATTTT; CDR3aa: CAWTPSSTDTQYF
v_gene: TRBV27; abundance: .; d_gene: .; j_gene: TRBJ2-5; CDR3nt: TGTGCCACCGTTGGGAGCGGGCCACAAGAGACCCAGTACTTC; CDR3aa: CATVGSGPQETQYF
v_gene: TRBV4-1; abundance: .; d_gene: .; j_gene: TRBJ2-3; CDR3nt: TGCGCCAGCAGCCAAGACTGGGCACAGACAACGCAGTATTTT; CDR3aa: CASSQDWAQTTQYF
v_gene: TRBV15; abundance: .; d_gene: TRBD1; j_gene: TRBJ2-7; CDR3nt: TGTGCCACCAGCAGTTTGACCGGGACAGGGAAACACGAGCAGTACTTC; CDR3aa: CATSSLTGTGKHEQYF
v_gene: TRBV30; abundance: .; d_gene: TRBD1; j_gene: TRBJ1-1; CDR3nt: TGTGCCTCCAGGGGGCCGAGGGAAGCTTTCTTT; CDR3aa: CASRGPREAFF
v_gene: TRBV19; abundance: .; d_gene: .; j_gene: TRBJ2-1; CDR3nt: TGTGCCAGTAGTAGAGGTATGCGGAGCTCCTACAATGAGCAGTTCTTC; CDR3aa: CASSRGMRSSYNEQFF
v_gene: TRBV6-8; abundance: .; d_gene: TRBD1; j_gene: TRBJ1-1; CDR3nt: TGTGCCAGCAGTACACAGGGGGCTGGGTCCAGCGCTTTCTTT; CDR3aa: CASSTQGAGSSAFF
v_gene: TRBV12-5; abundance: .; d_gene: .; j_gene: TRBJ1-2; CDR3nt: TGTGCTAGTGGCCACACAGTCTATGGCTACACCTTC; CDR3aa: CASGHTVYGYTF
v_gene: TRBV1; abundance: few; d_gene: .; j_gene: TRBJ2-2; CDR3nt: TGCGCCAGCAGCCAAGTGGAGGCCGGGGAGCTGTTTTTT; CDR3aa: CASSQVEAGELFF
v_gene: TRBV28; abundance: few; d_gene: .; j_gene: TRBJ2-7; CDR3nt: TGTGCCAGCAGTTGGGGTGGAAGCGCCTACGAGCAGTACTTC; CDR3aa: CASSWGGSAYEQYF
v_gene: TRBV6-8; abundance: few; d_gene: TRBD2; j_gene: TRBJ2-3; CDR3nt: TGTGCCAGCAGTCTACAGCCCTCTAGCGGACCCACAGATACGCAGTATTTT; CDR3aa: CASSLQPSSGPTDTQYF
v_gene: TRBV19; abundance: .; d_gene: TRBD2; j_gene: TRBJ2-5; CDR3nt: TGTGCCAGTAGTCTACTAGCGAGACAAGAGACCCAGTACTTC; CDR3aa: CASSLLARQETQYF
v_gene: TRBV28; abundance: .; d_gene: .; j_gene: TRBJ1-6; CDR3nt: TGTGCCAGCAGTTCCCCGGGCAGGTACCTTAATTCACCCCTCCACTTT; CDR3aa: CASSSPGRYLNSPLHF
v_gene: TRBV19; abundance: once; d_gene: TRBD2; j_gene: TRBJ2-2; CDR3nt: TGTGCCAGCCGACTAGCGGGAGATCCCGGGGAGCTGTTTTTT; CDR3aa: CASRLAGDPGELFF
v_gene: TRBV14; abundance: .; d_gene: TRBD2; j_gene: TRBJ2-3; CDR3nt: TGTGCCAGCAGCCTGGGACTAGCGGGAGTCACAGATACGCAGTATTTT; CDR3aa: CASSLGLAGVTDTQYF
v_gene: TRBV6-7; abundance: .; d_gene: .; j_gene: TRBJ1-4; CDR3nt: TGTGCCAGCCAGACAGGAGGTAATGAAAAACTGTTTTTT; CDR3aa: CASQTGGNEKLFF
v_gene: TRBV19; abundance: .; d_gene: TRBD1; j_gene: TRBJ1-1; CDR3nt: TGTGCCAGTAGTATGTGGACAGGGCCAAACACTGAAGCTTTCTTT; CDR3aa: CASSMWTGPNTEAFF
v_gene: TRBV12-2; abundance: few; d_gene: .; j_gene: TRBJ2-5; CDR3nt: TGTGCCGGCCGAGGAAGCGGGAGTACCAAAGAGACCCAGTACTTC; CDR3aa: CAGRGSGSTKETQYF
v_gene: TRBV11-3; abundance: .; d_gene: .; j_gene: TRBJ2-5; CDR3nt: TGTGCCAGCAGCCTCTATTTGGCCCAAGAGACCCAGTACTTC; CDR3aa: CASSLYLAQETQYF
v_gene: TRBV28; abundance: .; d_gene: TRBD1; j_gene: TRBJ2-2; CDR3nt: TGTGCCAGCAGCCCGACAGGGGGCACCGGGGAGCTGTTTTTT; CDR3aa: CASSPTGGTGELFF
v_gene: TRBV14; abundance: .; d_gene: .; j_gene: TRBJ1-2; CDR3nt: TGTGCCAGCAGCCAAGGCTATGGCTACACCTTC; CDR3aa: CASSQGYGYTF
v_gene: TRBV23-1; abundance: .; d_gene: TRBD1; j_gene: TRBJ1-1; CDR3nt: TGCGCCAGCAGAGAGGGGGCAGGGACTGAAGCTTTCTTT; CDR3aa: CASREGAGTEAFF
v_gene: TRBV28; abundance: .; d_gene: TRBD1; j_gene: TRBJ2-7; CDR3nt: TGTGCCAGCAGAAGACAGGGGGTTGGCTGGGGTTACGAGCAGTACTTC; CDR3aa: CASRRQGVGWGYEQYF
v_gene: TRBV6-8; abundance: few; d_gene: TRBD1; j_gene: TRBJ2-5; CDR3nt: TGTGCCAGCAGGGGGACAGCGCAGGGAAAGACCCAGTACTTC; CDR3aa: CASRGTAQGKTQYF
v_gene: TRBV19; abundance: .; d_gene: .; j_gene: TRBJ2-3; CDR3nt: TGTGCCAGTAGTACGAGCGGTAGCACAGATACGCAGTATTTT; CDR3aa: CASSTSGSTDTQYF
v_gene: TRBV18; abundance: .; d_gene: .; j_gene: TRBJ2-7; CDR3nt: TGTGCCAGCTCACCCTCGGGACCAGGGACCTACGAGCAGTACTTC; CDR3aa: CASSPSGPGTYEQYF
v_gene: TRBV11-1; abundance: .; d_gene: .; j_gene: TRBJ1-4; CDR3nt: TGTGCCAGCAGCTTAGGGCGTCTTGGTGATTTTGCAACTAATGAAAAACTGTTTTTT; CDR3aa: CASSLGRLGDFATNEKLFF
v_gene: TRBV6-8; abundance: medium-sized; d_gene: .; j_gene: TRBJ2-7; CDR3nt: TGTGCCAGCAGTTACACAGGGAAGGTCGACGAGCAGTACTTC; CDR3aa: CASSYTGKVDEQYF
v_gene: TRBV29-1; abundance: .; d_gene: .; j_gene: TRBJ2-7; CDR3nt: TGCAGCGTCGGGCTTAGCCCCTACGAGCAGTACTTC; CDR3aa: CSVGLSPYEQYF
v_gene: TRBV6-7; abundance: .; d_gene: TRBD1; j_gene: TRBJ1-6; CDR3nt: TGTGCCAGCAGTTACTCTCGGACAGGGGACTCACCCCTCCACTTT; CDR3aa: CASSYSRTGDSPLHF